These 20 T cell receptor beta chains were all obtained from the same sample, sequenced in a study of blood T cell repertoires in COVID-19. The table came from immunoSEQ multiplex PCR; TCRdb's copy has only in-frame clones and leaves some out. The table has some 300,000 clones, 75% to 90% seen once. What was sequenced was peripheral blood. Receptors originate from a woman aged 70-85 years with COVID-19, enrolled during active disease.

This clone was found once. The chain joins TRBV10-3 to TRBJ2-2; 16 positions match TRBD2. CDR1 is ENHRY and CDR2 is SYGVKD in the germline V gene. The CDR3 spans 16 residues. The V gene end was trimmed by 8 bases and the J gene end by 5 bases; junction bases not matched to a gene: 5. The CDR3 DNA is TGTGCCATCGGGACTAGCGGGGGGGCCCAGACCGGGGAGCTGTTTTTT. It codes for CAIGTSGGAQTGELFF.

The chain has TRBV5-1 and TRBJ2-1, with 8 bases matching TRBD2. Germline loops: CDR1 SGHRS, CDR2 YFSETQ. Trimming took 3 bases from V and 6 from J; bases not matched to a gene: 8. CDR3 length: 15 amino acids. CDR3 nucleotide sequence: TGCGCCAGCAGCTCCCTAGCGGGTGGACCCAATGAGCAGTTCTTC. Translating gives CASSSLAGGPNEQFF.

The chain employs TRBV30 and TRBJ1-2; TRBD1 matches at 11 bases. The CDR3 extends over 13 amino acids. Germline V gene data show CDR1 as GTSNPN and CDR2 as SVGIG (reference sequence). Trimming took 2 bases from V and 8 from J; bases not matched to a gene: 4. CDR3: CAWSRDRGEGYTF. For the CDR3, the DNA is TGTGCCTGGAGTCGGGACAGGGGGGAAGGCTACACCTTC.

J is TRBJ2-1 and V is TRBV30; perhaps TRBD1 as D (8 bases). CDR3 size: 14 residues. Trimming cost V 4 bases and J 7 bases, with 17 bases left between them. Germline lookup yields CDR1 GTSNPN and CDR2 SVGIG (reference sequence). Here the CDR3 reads CAWNFGQGGNEQFF. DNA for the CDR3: TGTGCCTGGAACTTCGGACAGGGAGGGAATGAGCAGTTCTTC.

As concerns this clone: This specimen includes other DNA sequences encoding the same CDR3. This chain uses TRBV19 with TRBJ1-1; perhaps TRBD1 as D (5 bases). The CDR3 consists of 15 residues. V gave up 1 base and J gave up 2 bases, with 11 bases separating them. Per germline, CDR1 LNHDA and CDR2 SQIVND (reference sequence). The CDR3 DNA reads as TGTGCCAGTAGTATAGCAACAGGTGGAAACACTGAAGCTTTCTTT. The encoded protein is CASSIATGGNTEAFF.

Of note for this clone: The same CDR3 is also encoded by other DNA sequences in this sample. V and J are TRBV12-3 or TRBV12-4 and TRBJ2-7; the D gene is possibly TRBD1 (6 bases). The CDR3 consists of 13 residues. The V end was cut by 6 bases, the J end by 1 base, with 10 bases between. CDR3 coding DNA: TGTGCCAGCAGCCTCGGACAGTCCTACGAGCAGTACTTC. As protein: CASSLGQSYEQYF.

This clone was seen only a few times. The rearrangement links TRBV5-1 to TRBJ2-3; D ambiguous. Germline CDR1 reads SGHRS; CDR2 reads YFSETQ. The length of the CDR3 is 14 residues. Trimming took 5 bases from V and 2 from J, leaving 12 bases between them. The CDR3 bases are TGCGCCAGCAGTGGGTCTAGTTTCACAGATACGCAGTATTTT. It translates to CASSGSSFTDTQYF.

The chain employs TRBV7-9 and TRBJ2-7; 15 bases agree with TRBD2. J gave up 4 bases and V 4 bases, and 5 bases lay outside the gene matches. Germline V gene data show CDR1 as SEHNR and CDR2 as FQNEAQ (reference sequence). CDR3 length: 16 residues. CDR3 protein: CASSSTGTSGGYEQYF. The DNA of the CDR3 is TGTGCCAGCAGCTCTACCGGGACTAGCGGGGGGTACGAGCAGTACTTC.

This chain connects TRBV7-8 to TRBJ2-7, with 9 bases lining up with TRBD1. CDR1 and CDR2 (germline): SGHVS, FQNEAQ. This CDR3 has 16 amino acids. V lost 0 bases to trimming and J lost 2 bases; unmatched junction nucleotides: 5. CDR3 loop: CASSLAVQGAPYEQYF. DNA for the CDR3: TGTGCCAGCAGCTTAGCGGTACAGGGGGCCCCCTACGAGCAGTACTTC.

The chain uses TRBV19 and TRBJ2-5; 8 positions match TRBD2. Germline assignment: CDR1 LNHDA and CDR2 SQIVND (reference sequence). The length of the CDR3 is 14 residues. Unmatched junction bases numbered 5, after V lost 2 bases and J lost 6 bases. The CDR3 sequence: CASSISSGPKTQYF. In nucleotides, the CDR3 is TGTGCCAGTAGTATATCTAGCGGGCCCAAGACCCAGTACTTC. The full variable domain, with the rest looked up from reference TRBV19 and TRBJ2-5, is DGGITQSPKYLFRKEGQNVTLSCEQNLNHDAMYWYRQDPGQGLRLIYYSQIVNDFQKGDIAEGYSVSREKKESFPLTVTSAQKNPTAFYLCASSISSGPKTQYFGPGTRLLVL.

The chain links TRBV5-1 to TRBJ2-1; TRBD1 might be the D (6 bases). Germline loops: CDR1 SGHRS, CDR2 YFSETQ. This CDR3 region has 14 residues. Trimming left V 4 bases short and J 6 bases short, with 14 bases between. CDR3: CASSAQGIGNEQFF. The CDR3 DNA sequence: TGCGCCAGCAGCGCCCAGGGGATAGGCAATGAGCAGTTCTTC.

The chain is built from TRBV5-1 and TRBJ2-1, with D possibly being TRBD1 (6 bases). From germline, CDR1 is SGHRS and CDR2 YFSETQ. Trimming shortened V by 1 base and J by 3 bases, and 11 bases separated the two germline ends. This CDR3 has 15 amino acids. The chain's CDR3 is CASSLFGQYYNEQFF. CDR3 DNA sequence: TGCGCCAGCAGCTTGTTTGGACAGTACTACAATGAGCAGTTCTTC.

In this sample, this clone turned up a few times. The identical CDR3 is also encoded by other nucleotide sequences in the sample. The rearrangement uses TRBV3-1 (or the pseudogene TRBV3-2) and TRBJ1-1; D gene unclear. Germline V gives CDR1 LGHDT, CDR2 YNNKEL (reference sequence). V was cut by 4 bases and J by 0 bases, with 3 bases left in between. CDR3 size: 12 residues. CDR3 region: CASSLMNTEAFF. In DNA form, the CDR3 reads TGTGCCAGCAGCCTTATGAACACTGAAGCTTTCTTT.

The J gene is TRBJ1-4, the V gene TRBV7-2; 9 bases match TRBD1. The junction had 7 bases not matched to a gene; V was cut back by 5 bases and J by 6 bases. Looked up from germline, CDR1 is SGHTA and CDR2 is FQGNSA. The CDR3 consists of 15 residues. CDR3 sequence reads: CASSPRGTGHEKLFF. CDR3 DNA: TGTGCCAGCAGCCCCAGGGGGACAGGGCATGAAAAACTGTTTTTT.

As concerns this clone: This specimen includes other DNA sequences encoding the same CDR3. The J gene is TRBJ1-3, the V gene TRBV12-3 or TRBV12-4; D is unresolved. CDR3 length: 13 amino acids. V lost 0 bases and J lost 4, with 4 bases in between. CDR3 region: CASSLAQGNTIYF. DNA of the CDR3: TGTGCCAGCAGTTTAGCACAGGGAAACACCATATATTTT.

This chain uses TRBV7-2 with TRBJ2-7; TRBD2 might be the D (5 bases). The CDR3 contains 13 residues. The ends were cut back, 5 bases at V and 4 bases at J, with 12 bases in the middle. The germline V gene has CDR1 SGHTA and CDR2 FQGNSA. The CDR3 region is CASSARRGYEQYF. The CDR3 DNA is TGTGCCAGCAGCGCTCGACGGGGTTACGAGCAGTACTTC.

CDR3 region: CASNLQGVEQYF. The CDR3 nucleotides are TGTGCCAGCAACCTGCAGGGGGTCGAGCAGTACTTC. V and J are TRBV28 and TRBJ2-7, with TRBD1 identical over 7 bases. Losses at the gene ends were 7 bases for V and 6 bases for J; bases not matched to a gene: 6. CDR1 is MDHEN and CDR2 is SYDVKM in the germline V gene. There are 12 residues in the CDR3. Drawing the rest from reference TRBV28 and TRBJ2-7, the complete variable domain is DVKVTQSSRYLVKRTGEKVFLECVQDMDHENMFWYRQDPGLGLRLIYFSYDVKMKEKGDIPEGYSVSREKKERFSLILESASTNQTSMYLCASNLQGVEQYFGPGTRLTVT.

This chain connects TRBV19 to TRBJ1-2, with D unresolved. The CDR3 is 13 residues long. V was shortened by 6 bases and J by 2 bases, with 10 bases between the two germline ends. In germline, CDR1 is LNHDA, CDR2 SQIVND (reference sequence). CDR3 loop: CASRPIPNYGYTF. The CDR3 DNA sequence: TGTGCCAGTAGACCTATTCCAAACTATGGCTACACCTTC.

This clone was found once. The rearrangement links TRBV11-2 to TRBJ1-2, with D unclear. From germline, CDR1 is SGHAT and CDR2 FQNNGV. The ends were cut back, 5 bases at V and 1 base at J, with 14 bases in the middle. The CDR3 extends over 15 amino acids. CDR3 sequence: CASSPSSGGNYGYTF. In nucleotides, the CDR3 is TGTGCCAGCAGCCCCTCGTCCGGCGGTAACTATGGCTACACCTTC.

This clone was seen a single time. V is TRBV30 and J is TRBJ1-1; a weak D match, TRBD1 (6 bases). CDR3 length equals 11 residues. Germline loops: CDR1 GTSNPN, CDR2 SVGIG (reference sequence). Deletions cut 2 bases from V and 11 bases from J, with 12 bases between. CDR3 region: CAWSRGIGAFF. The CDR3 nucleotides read TGTGCCTGGAGTAGGGGGATCGGTGCTTTCTTT.